This TCR beta chain was identified in a study of T cell repertoires in cytomegalovirus infection. Study-wide context: Shared public TCR beta signatures pointed to both CMV infection and a matching HLA type. Regarding the study as a whole: The study found HLA-C-restricted CMV-specific TCR beta clonotypes dominating the ex vivo response.

A single record per CDR3 protein comes from TCRdb applying MiXCR to the reads. The sample yields 40,000 to 55,000 distinct CDR3 sequences, about 21% seen once. Germline values: CDR1 SGHTA, CDR2 FQGNSA. J gave up 8 bases and V 5 bases, and 9 bases lay outside the gene matches. There are 15 residues in the CDR3. This clonotype was seen a few times. Its antigen is not known. The receptor's source is a human donor in good health (CMV status not recorded). Some clones in this sample may be carry-over from other donors' samples. The chain employs TRBV7-2 and TRBJ1-4; 9 bases fit TRBD1. The sample was CD8+ T cells from cultured PBMCs, taken from culture after CMV antigen stimulation. CDR3 residues: CASSPWTGAWEKLFF. CDR3 coding DNA: TGTGCCAGCAGCCCGTGGACAGGGGCGTGGGAAAAACTGTTTTTT.